This T cell receptor (beta chain) emerged from a study of T cells after posttransplantation cyclophosphamide (dated by TCRdb to 2015 to 2016). In the study overall: Using TRB sequencing, the study followed how the T cell repertoire rebuilt after myeloablative bone marrow transplantation with posttransplantation cyclophosphamide given as GVHD prophylaxis. Antigen receptor sequencing covered samples from roughly 35 PTCy-treated patients and 16 of their related bone marrow donors. Blood from all 35 or so PTCy patients with 1-year posttransplant specimens was subjected to TRB sequencing. Up to about 3 additional blood samples from 2 to 5.2 years after transplant were also TRB-sequenced in 3 patients, as was pretransplant blood from 4 patients. Public TRB sequences were queried against a database of over 3,500 sequences associated with responses to pathogens, tumor antigens, self-antigens and alloantigens. Because TRA and TRB clonality were tightly correlated in 9 samples, subsequent TCR analyses were focused on TRB only. The paper's findings and limits, for the study overall: Donor-recipient similarity was low at 1-2 months but rose over the first year, and later blood repertoires were often dominated by donor CD8+ memory clones. The TRB repertoires of T cells infiltrating skin or the GI tract showed only limited overlap with the TRB repertoires found in blood. Across fewer than 55 patients, TRB clonality was highly associated with recipient CMV seropositivity and CMV reactivation, and PTCy diversity was similar to diversity in CNI/methotrexate controls.

Peripheral blood samples were provided by related bone marrow donors on the day of marrow donation. Peripheral blood and bone marrow mononuclear cells were isolated by Ficoll-Hypaque density centrifugation and cryopreserved. TRB sequencing was run on genomic DNA with either the immunoSEQ assay at survey resolution or the hsTCRB kit. The source study handled its data this way. The immunoSEQ software was used for initial read processing, and the LymphoSeq R package was used for repertoire analyses. Clonality was computed as 1 minus normalized Shannon entropy, and a Gini coefficient was also calculated for each TRB dataset. Phenotypes of unsorted samples were inferred by mapping TRB sequences from sorted subsets of the recipient or donor onto unsorted samples of the same recipient. This is the immuneACCESS table as TCRdb keeps it, with only in-frame sequences that have V and J called. A part of the clones is gone; compared with another copy, unresolved V genes explain less than half, and the rest is unexplained. The V and J calls and the clone size are those of that table, but D and trimming were determined from the DNA. The table gives over 25,000 clones for this sample, with none occurring only once. The ten largest account for nearly 1.5% of the sample.

In this sample, this clone turned up many times. Its antigen remains unidentified. Base qualities are not at hand, and no much larger clone is one base apart. The sequencing sample was made of PBMCs. The receptor comes from a man aged 45 to 65 in good health, CMV-negative, and a related stem cell transplant donor.

The DNA sequence is as follows: TGCGCCAGCAGCCAACCGACTAGCGGGGAGAATGAGCAGTTCTTC. This translates into CASSQPTSGENEQFF. Recombination linked TRBV4-1 to TRBJ2-1; TRBD2 fits 11 bases in the junction. CDR3 length: 15 amino acids, cysteine to phenylalanine. Left in the record is the CDR3 DNA by itself, 45 bases read in frame from the first base. The germline V gene sets CDR1 to MGHRA and CDR2 to YSYEKL. The germline V and J ends show losses of 2 bases and 7 bases respectively, and no gene match explains 4 bases of the junction.